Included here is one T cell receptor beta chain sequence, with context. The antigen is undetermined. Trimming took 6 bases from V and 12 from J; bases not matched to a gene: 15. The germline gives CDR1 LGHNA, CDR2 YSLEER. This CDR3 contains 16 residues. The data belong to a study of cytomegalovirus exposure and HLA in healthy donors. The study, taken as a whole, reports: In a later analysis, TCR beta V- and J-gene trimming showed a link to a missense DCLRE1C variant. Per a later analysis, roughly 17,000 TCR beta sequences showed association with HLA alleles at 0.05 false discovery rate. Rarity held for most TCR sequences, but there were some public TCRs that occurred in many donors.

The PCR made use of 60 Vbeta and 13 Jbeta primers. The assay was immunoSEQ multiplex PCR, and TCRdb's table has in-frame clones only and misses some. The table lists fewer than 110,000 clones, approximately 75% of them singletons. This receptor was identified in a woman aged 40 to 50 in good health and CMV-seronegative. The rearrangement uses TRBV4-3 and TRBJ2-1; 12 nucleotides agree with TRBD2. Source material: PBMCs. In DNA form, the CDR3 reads TGCGCCAGCAGTCTCTCTAGCGGGGGGGCCGGGTACGGGCAGTTCTTC. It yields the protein CASSLSSGGAGYGQFF.